This is a list of T cell receptor beta chains from one sample in a study of long-term antiretroviral therapy in people with HIV. Produced via immunoSEQ multiplex PCR; TCRdb's table is partial and in-frame only. The sample carries 15,000 to 20,000 clones, roughly 72% recorded once. Sequenced material: unsorted PBMCs, taken roughly 2.5 years before starting antiretroviral therapy. The receptors come from a woman in her fifties or sixties with HIV. CDR3s leave out the opening cysteine and the closing phenylalanine or tryptophan.

v_call: TRBV5-4
j_call: TRBJ1-2
cdr3_aa: ASKMVLGGYT

v_call: TRBV7-9
j_call: TRBJ2-1
cdr3_aa: ASSPPGQSKF

v_call: TRBV7-9
j_call: TRBJ1-2
cdr3_aa: ASTLAGRVGYT

v_call: TRBV7-9
j_call: TRBJ2-5
cdr3_aa: ASSQHGTGQVTQY

v_call: TRBV18
j_call: TRBJ1-5
cdr3_aa: ASSPGVPTGKGSNQPQH

v_call: TRBV11-1
j_call: TRBJ2-2
cdr3_aa: ASSLDFGLGQATGELF

v_call: TRBV6-6
j_call: TRBJ2-1
cdr3_aa: ASSSNRGSDEQF

v_call: TRBV4-1
j_call: TRBJ1-2
cdr3_aa: ASYSDRDRSNYGYT

v_call: TRBV30
j_call: TRBJ1-1
cdr3_aa: AWSVQENTEAF

v_call: TRBV6-6
j_call: TRBJ1-2
cdr3_aa: ASSPDRDRAHGYT

v_call: TRBV9
j_call: TRBJ1-1
cdr3_aa: ASSVVRGWGMNTEAF

v_call: TRBV7-9
j_call: TRBJ1-5
cdr3_aa: ASSLNPDRGNQPQH

v_call: TRBV5-1
j_call: TRBJ1-4
cdr3_aa: ASRVGGSDEKLF

v_call: TRBV27
j_call: TRBJ2-7
cdr3_aa: ASSLGGIGYEQY

v_call: TRBV19
j_call: TRBJ1-5
cdr3_aa: ATNSGQGYQPQH

v_call: TRBV2
j_call: TRBJ1-4
cdr3_aa: ASSIQGTAEKLF

v_call: TRBV25-1
j_call: TRBJ1-1
cdr3_aa: ASSEVNRLVGAF

v_call: TRBV5-6
j_call: TRBJ1-3
cdr3_aa: ASSLLTGSGNTIY

v_call: TRBV6-5
j_call: TRBJ2-7
cdr3_aa: ASSRDRGKEQY

v_call: TRBV15
j_call: TRBJ2-3
cdr3_aa: ATSRDTGLAGLDTQY

v_call: TRBV11-3
j_call: TRBJ1-1
cdr3_aa: ASSLGGLRTEAF

v_call: TRBV6-1
j_call: TRBJ1-2
cdr3_aa: ASTQGVLSYGYT

v_call: TRBV27
j_call: TRBJ1-6
cdr3_aa: ASSLVGTGHSPLH

v_call: TRBV7-2
j_call: TRBJ2-5
cdr3_aa: ASSPHGGYQETQY

v_call: TRBV11-2
j_call: TRBJ1-5
cdr3_aa: ASSLDLGQGVNQPQH

v_call: TRBV5-1
j_call: TRBJ2-3
cdr3_aa: ASSSTGASTDTQY

v_call: TRBV19
j_call: TRBJ2-2
cdr3_aa: ASSFGTFTGELF

v_call: TRBV29-1
j_call: TRBJ1-1
cdr3_aa: SARGAGGLMNTEAF

v_call: TRBV19
j_call: TRBJ2-5
cdr3_aa: ASSLMGQLQETQY

v_call: TRBV9
j_call: TRBJ2-5
cdr3_aa: ASMKETQY

v_call: TRBV5-6
j_call: TRBJ2-3
cdr3_aa: ASSSTSVDTQY

v_call: TRBV5-1
j_call: TRBJ2-1
cdr3_aa: ASSPEGGAYNEQF

v_call: TRBV28
j_call: TRBJ2-7
cdr3_aa: ASSFYGQGDEQY

v_call: TRBV15
j_call: TRBJ1-2
cdr3_aa: ATSRGIPAQGSYGYT

v_call: TRBV6-6
j_call: TRBJ2-7
cdr3_aa: ASSRGTGGLYEQY

v_call: TRBV27
j_call: TRBJ2-5
cdr3_aa: ASSSRLAGGQETQY

v_call: TRBV19
j_call: TRBJ2-6
cdr3_aa: ASSIELAGARGEANVLT

v_call: TRBV7-8
j_call: TRBJ2-2
cdr3_aa: ASSLVEGQNTGELF